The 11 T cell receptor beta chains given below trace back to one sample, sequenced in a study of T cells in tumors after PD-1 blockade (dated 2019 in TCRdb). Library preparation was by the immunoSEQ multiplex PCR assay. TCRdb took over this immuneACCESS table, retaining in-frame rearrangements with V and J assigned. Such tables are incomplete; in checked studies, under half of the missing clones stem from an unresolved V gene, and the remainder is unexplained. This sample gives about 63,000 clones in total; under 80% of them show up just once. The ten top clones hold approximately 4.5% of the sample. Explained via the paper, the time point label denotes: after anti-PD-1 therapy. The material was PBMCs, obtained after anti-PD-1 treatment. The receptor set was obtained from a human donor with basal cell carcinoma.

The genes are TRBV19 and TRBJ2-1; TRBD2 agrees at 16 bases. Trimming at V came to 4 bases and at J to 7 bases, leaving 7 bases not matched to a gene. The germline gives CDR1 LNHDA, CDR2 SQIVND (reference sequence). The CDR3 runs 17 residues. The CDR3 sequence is CASSRGLAGGPQNEQFF. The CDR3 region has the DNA TGTGCCAGTAGTAGGGGACTAGCGGGGGGGCCGCAGAATGAGCAGTTCTTC.

The CDR3 DNA follows: TGCGCCAGCAGCCCGACAGGGGGCAATGGCTACACCTTC. Its protein is CASSPTGGNGYTF. The chain recombines TRBV5-1 with TRBJ1-2; 10 nucleotides align to TRBD1. The CDR3 is 13 residues long. V shed 4 bases and J 6 bases; nucleotides not matched to a gene: 3. Germline CDR1 reads SGHRS; CDR2 reads YFSETQ.

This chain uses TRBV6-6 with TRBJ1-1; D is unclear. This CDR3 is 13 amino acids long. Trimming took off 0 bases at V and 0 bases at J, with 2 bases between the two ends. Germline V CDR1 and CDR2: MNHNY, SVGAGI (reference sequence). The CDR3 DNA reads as TGTGCCAGCAGTTACTCACTGAACACTGAAGCTTTCTTT. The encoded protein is CASSYSLNTEAFF.

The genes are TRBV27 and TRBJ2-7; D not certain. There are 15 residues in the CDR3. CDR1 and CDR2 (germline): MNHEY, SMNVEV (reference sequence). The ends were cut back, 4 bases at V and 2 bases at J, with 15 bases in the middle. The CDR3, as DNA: TGTGCCAGCAGTTGGGATGGTGGGCGCACCTACGAGCAGTACTTC. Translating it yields CASSWDGGRTYEQYF.

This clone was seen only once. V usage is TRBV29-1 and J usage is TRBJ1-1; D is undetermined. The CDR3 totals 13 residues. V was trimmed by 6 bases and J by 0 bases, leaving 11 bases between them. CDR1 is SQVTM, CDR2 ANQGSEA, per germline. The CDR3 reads CSVVTAMNTEAFF. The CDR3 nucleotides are TGCAGCGTCGTAACAGCCATGAACACTGAAGCTTTCTTT.

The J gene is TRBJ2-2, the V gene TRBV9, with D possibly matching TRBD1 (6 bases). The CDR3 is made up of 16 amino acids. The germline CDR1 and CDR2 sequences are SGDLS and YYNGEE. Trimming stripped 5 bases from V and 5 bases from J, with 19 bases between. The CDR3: CASSEFTGMRTGELFF. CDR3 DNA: TGTGCCAGCAGTGAATTCACAGGGATGCGGACCGGGGAGCTGTTTTTT.

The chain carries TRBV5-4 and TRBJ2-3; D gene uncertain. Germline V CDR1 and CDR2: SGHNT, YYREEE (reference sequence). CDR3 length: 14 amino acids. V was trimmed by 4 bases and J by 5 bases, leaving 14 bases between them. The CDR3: CASSPNPSGDTQYF. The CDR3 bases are TGTGCCAGCAGCCCGAACCCGAGTGGAGATACGCAGTATTTT.

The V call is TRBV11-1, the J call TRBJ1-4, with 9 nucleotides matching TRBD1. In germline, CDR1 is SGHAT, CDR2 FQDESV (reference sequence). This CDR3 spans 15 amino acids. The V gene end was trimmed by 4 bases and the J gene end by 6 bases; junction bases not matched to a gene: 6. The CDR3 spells CASSSPDRGDEKLFF. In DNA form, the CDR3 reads TGTGCCAGCAGCTCCCCGGACAGGGGAGATGAAAAACTGTTTTTT.

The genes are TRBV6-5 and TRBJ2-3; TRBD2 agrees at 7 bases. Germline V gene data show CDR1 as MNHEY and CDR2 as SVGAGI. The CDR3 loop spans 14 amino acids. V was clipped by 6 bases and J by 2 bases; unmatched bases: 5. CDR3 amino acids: CASSPGGFTDTQYF. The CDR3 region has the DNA TGTGCCAGCAGCCCGGGGGGTTTCACAGATACGCAGTATTTT.

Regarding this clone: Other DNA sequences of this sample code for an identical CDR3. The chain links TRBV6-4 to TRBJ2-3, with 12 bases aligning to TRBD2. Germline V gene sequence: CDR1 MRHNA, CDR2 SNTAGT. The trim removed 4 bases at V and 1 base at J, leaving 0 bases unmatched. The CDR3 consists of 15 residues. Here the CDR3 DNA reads TGTGCCAGCAGTGGGACTAGCGGGGGCACAGATACGCAGTATTTT. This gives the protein CASSGTSGGTDTQYF.

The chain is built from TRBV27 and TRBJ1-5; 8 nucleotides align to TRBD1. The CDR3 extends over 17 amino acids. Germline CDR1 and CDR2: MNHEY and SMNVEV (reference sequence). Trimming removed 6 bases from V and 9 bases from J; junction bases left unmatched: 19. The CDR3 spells CASREYRGQGGLGPQHF. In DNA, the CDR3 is TGTGCCAGCAGAGAATATAGAGGACAGGGTGGATTGGGGCCCCAGCATTTT.